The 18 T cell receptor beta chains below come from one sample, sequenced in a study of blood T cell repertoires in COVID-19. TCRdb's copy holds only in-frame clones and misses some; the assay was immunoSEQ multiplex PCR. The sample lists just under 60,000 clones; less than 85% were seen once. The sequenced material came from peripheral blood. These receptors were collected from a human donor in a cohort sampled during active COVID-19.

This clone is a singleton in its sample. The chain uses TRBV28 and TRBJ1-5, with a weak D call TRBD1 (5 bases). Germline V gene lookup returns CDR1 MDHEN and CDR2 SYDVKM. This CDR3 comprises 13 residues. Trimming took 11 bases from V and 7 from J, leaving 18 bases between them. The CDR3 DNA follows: TGTGCCTCCGGCGGGGGAGTTGGGCAGCCCCAGCATTTT. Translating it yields CASGGGVGQPQHF.

CDR3 in amino acids: CAVRRRAQDTEAFF. The CDR3 DNA reads as TGTGCCGTCAGACGGAGGGCTCAAGACACTGAAGCTTTCTTT. This chain uses TRBV19 with TRBJ1-1; D gene uncertain. Germline V gene data show CDR1 as LNHDA and CDR2 as SQIVND (reference sequence). The CDR3 runs to 14 residues. V was pared by 11 bases and J by 3 bases, with 19 bases between.

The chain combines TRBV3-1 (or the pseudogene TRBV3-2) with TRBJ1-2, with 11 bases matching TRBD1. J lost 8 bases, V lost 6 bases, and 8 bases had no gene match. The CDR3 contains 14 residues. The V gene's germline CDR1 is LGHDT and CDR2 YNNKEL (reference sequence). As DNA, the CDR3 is TGTGCCAGCAGGCCAGGACAGGGGGCGCGAGGCTACACCTTC. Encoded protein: CASRPGQGARGYTF.

CDR3 coding DNA: TGTGCCAGCAGCTCGATACAGCAGAACACTGAAGCTTTCTTT. Protein product: CASSSIQQNTEAFF. The V and J genes are TRBV5-8 and TRBJ1-1; no reliable D call. Trimming pared 3 bases from V and 1 base from J, leaving 10 bases between. This CDR3 comprises 14 residues. Germline V gives CDR1 SGHTS, CDR2 YDEGEE.

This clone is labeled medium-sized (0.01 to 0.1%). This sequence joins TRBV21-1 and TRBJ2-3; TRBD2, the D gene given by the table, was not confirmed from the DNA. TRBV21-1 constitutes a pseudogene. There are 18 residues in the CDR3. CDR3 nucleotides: TGTGCCAGCAGCAAAATCCCCCCCCTAGCCCATTCCACAGATACGCAGTATTTT. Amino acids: CASSKIPPLAHSTDTQYF.

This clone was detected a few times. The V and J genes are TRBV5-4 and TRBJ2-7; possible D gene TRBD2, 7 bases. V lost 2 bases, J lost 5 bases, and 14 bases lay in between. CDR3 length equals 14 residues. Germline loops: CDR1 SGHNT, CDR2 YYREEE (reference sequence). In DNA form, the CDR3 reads TGTGCCAGCAGCTTAAGGGGGGGCCAAGACGAGCAGTACTTC. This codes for CASSLRGGQDEQYF. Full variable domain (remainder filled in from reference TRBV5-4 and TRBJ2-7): ETGVTQSPTHLIKTRGQQVTLRCSSQSGHNTVSWYQQALGQGPQFIFQYYREEENGRGNFPPRFSGLQFPNYSSELNVNALELDDSALYLCASSLRGGQDEQYFGPGTRLTVT.

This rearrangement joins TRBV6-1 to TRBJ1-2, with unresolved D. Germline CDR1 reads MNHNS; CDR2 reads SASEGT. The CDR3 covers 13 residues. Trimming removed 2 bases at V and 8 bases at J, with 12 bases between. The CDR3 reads CASSESMTGGYTF. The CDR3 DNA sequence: TGTGCCAGCAGTGAAAGTATGACGGGGGGCTACACCTTC.

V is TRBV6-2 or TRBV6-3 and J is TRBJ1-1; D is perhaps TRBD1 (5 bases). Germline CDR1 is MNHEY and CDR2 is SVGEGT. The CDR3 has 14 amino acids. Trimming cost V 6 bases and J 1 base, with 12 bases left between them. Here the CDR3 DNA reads TGTGCCAGCAGCTCAATCACAGGGAACACTGAAGCTTTCTTT. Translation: CASSSITGNTEAFF.

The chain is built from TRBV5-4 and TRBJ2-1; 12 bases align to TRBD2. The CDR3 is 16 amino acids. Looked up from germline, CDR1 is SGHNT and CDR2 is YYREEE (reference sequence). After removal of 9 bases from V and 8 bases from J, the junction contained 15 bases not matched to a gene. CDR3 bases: TGTGCCACCCGACTAGCGGGAGCCGCGTACCCTCATGAGCAGTTCTTC. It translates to CATRLAGAAYPHEQFF.

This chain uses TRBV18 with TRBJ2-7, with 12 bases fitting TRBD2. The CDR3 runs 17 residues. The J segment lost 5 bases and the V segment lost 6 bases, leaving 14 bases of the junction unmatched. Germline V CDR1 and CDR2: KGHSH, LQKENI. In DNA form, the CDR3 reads TGTGCCAGCTCCCATGAATTGCTTGGACTAGCGGGACACGAGCAGTACTTC. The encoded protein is CASSHELLGLAGHEQYF.

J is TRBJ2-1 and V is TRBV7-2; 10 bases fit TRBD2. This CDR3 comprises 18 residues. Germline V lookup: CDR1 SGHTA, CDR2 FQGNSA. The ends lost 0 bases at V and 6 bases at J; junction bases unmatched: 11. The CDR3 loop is CASSLAWASGSSFNEQFF. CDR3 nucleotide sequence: TGTGCCAGCAGCTTAGCGTGGGCTAGCGGGAGCAGCTTCAATGAGCAGTTCTTC.

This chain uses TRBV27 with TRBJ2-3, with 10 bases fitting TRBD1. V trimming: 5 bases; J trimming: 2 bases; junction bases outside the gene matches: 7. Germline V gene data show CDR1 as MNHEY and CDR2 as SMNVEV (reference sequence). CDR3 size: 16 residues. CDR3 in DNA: TGTGCCAGCAGTCCGCCGGGACAGGGGTACACAGATACGCAGTATTTT. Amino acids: CASSPPGQGYTDTQYF.

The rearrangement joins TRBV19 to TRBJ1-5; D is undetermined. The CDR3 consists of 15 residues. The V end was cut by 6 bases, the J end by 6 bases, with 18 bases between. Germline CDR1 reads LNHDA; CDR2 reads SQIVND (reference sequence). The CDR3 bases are TGTGCCAGTAGAGGAGGGATTGGATTCGGTCAGCCCCAGCATTTT. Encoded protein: CASRGGIGFGQPQHF.

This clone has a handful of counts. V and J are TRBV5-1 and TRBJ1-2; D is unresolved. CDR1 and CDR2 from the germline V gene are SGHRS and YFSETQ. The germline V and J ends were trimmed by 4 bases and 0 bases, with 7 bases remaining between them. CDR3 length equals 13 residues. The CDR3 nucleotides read TGCGCCAGCAGCCCTACGACTAACTATGGCTACACCTTC. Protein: CASSPTTNYGYTF. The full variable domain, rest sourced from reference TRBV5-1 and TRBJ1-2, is KAGVTQTPRYLIKTRGQQVTLSCSPISGHRSVSWYQQTPGQGLQFLFEYFSETQRNKGNFPGRFSGRQFSNSRSEMNVSTLELGDSALYLCASSPTTNYGYTFGSGTRLTVV.

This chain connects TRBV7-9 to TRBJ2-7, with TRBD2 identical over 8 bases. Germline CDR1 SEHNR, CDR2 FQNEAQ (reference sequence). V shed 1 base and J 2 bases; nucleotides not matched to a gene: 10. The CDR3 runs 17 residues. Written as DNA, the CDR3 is TGTGCCAGCAGCTTAGGCGGGAGGTATGACCCCGCCTACGAGCAGTACTTC. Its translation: CASSLGGRYDPAYEQYF.

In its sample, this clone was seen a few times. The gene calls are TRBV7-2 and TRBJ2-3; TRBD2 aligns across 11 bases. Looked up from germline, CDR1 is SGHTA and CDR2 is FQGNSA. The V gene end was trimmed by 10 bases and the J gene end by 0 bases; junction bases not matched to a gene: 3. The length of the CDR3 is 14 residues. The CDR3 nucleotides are TGTGCCACGACTAGCGGGGCTAGCACAGATACGCAGTATTTT. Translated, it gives CATTSGASTDTQYF.

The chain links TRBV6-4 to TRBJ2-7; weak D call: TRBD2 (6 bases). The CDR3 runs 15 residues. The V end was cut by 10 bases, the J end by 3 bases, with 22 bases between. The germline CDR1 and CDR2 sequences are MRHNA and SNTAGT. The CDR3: CATPGGVNQVYEQYF. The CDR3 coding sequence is TGTGCCACCCCCGGGGGAGTCAATCAAGTCTACGAGCAGTACTTC.

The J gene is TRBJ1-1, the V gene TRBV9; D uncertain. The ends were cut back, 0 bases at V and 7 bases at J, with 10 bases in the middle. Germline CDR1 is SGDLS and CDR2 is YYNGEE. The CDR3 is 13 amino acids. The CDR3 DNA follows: TGTGCCAGCAGCGTAGGAGGGTCGCGTGAAGCTTTCTTT. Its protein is CASSVGGSREAFF.